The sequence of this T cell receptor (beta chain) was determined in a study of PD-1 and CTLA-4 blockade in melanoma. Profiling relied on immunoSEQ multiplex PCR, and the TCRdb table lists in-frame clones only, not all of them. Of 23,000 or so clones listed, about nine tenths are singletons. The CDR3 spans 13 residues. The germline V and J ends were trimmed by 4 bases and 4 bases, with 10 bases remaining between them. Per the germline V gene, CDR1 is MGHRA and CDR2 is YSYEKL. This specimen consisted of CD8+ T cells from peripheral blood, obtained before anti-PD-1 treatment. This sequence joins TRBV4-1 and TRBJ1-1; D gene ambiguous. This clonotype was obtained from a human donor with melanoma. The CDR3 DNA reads TGCGCCAGCAGCCCCCAGAAAGGCACTGAAGCTTTCTTT. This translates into CASSPQKGTEAFF.